This T cell receptor (beta chain) was found in a study of blood T cell repertoires in COVID-19 (dated by TCRdb to the early 2020s). For the study in its entirety: Samples from collaborators originated in the United States, Italy and Spain and spanned both the acute and convalescent phases of COVID-19. The dataset comprised deeply sampled blood TCRbeta repertoires from subjects exposed to, actively infected with, or recovered from COVID-19. Samples were obtained from the ongoing ImmuneRACE study (first 160 participants) and from 1,254 subjects provided by 6 global collaborators. Sample metadata almost always included a de-identified subject ID, COVID-19 status, age in years and sex. The repertoires were released in a freely available public database meant as a resource for research on the immune response to SARS-CoV-2. HLA class I and class II types, where available, came from metadata supplied by the sample provider rather than from assay-based typing. The prospective study material was composed of cDNA or gDNA derived from T cells, B-cell-depleted T cells, or PBMCs.

V lost 1 base and J lost 1 base; the stretch between them is 13 bases long. The germline V gene (reference sequence) specifies LGHDT as CDR1 and YNNKEL as CDR2. The CDR3 sequence holds 16 residues, the cysteine and phenylalanine included. Only the CDR3 DNA is retained, 48 bases long and in frame from the first base. As concerns this clone: The antigen it binds to is not known. Per-base qualities were not stored, and no clone one base away is much larger.

Each collaborating institution followed its own protocols to collect whole blood in K2EDTA tubes. For TCRbeta analysis, collaborators shipped samples in one of three forms: frozen whole blood, isolated PBMCs, or DNA extracted from either of those sample types. TCRbeta CDR3 regions were amplified from genomic DNA using the immunoSEQ Assay, a bias-controlled multiplex PCR. The authors processed their data as follows. The number of nucleated cells in each sample was estimated by amplification of reference gene primers within the assay. To quantify the absolute abundance of each unique TCRbeta CDR3 rearrangement, sequence reads were collapsed and filtered. For each sample, productive Simpson clonality was calculated as the square root of Simpson's diversity index over productive rearrangements. Drawn from immuneACCESS, this table holds only the in-frame rearrangements with V and J called that TCRdb kept. Clones are partly lost; checked studies trace under half to an unresolved V gene and leave the rest unexplained. That table furnishes V, J and clone size, whereas the DNA furnished D and trimming. The sample contains around 160,000 clones, approximately 80% of them found a single time. Of the sample, 13% is held by the ten largest clones.

The research as a whole found: How much clinical and demographic metadata was included differed by source and by participant, and the metadata was provided uncurated.

The chain was built from TRBV3-1 (or the pseudogene TRBV3-2) and TRBJ1-1; no D gene is confidently identified. Sequencing was carried out using peripheral blood. The clonotype comes from a man in his sixties with active or convalescent COVID-19. The sequenced DNA is TGTGCCAGCAGCCAAGTCGTATGGCAGTCGAACACTGAAGCTTTCTTT. Its product reads: CASSQVVWQSNTEAFF.